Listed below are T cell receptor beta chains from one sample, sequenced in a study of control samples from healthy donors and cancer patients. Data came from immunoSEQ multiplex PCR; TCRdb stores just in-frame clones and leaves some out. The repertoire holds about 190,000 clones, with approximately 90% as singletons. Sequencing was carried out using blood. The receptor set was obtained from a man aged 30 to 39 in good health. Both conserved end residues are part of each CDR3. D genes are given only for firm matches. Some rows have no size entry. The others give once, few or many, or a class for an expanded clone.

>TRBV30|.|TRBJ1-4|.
TGTGCCTGGAACTTGGGGGCGGGGGAAAAACTGTTTTTT
CAWNLGAGEKLFF
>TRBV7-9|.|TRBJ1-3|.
TGTGCCAGCAGCTTAGGACACTCTGGAAACACCATATATTTT
CASSLGHSGNTIYF
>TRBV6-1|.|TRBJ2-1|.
TGTGCCAGCAGTGAAGCGGTGGGTCTTAGCTCCTACAATGAGCAGTTCTTC
CASSEAVGLSSYNEQFF
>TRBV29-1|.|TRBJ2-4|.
TGCAGCGTGGAAGAGACAGCCAAAAACATTCAGTACTTC
CSVEETAKNIQYF
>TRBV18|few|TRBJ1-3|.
TGTGCCAGCTCACCACAGGGGTGGGCATCTGGAAACACCATATATTTT
CASSPQGWASGNTIYF
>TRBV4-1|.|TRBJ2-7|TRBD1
TGCGCCAGCAGCCAAGACAGGGGGCTACGGGAGCAGTACTTC
CASSQDRGLREQYF
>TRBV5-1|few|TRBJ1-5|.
TGCGCCAGCAGGGAACTGGGTGGAGATCAGCCCCAGCATTTT
CASRELGGDQPQHF
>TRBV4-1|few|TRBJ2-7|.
TGCGCCAGCAGCCAAGGACGCTGGGAGGAGCAGTACTTC
CASSQGRWEEQYF
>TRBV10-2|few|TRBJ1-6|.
TGCGCCAGCGGACGGGGGGAACATTCACCCCTCCACTTT
CASGRGEHSPLHF
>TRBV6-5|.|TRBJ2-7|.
TGTGCCAGCAGGGACTCCGCCAGCTCCTACGAGCAGTACTTC
CASRDSASSYEQYF
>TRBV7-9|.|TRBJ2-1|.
TGTGCCAGCAGCTTAGGGCGCCGGGGAAATGAGCAGTTCTTC
CASSLGRRGNEQFF
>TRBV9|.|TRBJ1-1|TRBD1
TGTGCCAGCAGCGTAAGTGGACAGGGGGCTGACACTGAAGCTTTCTTT
CASSVSGQGADTEAFF
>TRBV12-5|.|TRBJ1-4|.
TGTGCTAGTGGTTTGGTACCGGGGACAACTAATGAAAAACTGTTTTTT
CASGLVPGTTNEKLFF
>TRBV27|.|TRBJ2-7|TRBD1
TGTGCCAGCAGTTATCTGCGTCTGGGGACAGGAGATTACGAGCAGTACTTC
CASSYLRLGTGDYEQYF
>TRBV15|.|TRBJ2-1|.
TGTGCCACCAGCAGAGACCTAGCAGTCTCCTACAATGAGCAGTTCTTC
CATSRDLAVSYNEQFF
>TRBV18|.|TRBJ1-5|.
TGTGCCAGCTCCAACAATCAGCCCCAGCATTTT
CASSNNQPQHF
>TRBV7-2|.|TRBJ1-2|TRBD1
TGTGCCAGCAGTAAAGGGGCCCAGGGGGCGGATGGCTACACCTTC
CASSKGAQGADGYTF
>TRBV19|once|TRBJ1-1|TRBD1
TGTGCCAGTAGTATAACAGGGGGCGACACTGAAGCTTTCTTT
CASSITGGDTEAFF
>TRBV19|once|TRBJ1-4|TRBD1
TGTGCCAGTAGTTCCCAGGGGGGTAGGGCTAATGAAAAACTGTTTTTT
CASSSQGGRANEKLFF
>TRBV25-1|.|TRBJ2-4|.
TGTGCCAGCAGGGCCTCAGGCGGTGACATTCAGTACTTC
CASRASGGDIQYF
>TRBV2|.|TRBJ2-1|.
TGTGCCAGCAGGGGGGAGCATGAGCAGTTCTTC
CASRGEHEQFF
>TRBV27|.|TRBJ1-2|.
TGTGCCAGCAGTTTTTACCCCGCACTAGCTAACTATGGCTACACCTTC
CASSFYPALANYGYTF
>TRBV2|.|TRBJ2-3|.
TGTGCCAGCAGTGTCACAGATACGCAGTATTTT
CASSVTDTQYF
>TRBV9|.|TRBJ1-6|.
TGTGCCAGCAGCGCAGGAGGGTCGAGGGATTCACCCCTCCACTTT
CASSAGGSRDSPLHF